The 32 T cell receptor beta chains in this list originate from one sample, sequenced in a study of T cell changes during pregnancy in multiple sclerosis. Some clones are missing from TCRdb's copy, which holds only in-frame ones; the method was immunoSEQ multiplex PCR. The sample includes some 52,000 clones, approximately 92% of them seen just once. Sequenced material: CD4+ T cells from peripheral blood mononuclear cells, taken in the third trimester of pregnancy. These receptors were taken from a female donor with multiple sclerosis, enrolled in a pregnancy study.

The CDR3 sequence: CASSQGWTSGRGSSYNEQFF. The CDR3 region has the DNA TGCGCCAGCAGCCAAGGGTGGACTAGCGGGAGGGGGAGCTCCTACAATGAGCAGTTCTTC. The chain carries TRBV4-1 and TRBJ2-1; 15 bases agree with TRBD2. Germline trimming cut 1 base from V and 0 bases from J; bases unmatched to any gene: 7. This CDR3 contains 20 residues. Germline V gene sequence: CDR1 MGHRA, CDR2 YSYEKL.

CDR3 sequence (DNA): TGCGCCAGCAGCTTGGGGCCGTCGAATTCACCCCTCCACTTT. This sequence encodes CASSLGPSNSPLHF. The chain recombines TRBV5-1 with TRBJ1-6, with D unclear. The CDR3 consists of 14 residues. With 0 bases removed from V and 7 bases from J, the gap between germline ends came to 8 bases. Germline-derived CDR1 and CDR2 are SGHRS and YFSETQ.

V gene TRBV7-9 combines with J gene TRBJ2-7; weak D call: TRBD1 (6 bases). Trimming shortened V by 0 bases and J by 1 base, and 13 bases separated the two germline ends. The CDR3 loop spans 16 amino acids. Germline V gene sequence: CDR1 SEHNR, CDR2 FQNEAQ (reference sequence). CDR3 loop: CASSLALPRGSYEQYF. The CDR3 coding sequence is TGTGCCAGCAGCTTAGCCCTCCCCAGGGGATCCTACGAGCAGTACTTC.

The CDR3 nucleotides are TGCAGCGTTGTTCGGGGAAACACCATATATTTT. Translating it yields CSVVRGNTIYF. This chain connects TRBV29-1 to TRBJ1-3; D remains unclear. Germline V gene lookup returns CDR1 SQVTM and CDR2 ANQGSEA. The germline V and J ends were trimmed by 4 bases and 4 bases, with 5 bases remaining between them. This CDR3 contains 11 residues.

This sequence joins TRBV7-9 and TRBJ2-1; 9 positions match TRBD1. The V gene's germline CDR1 is SEHNR and CDR2 FQNEAQ (reference sequence). Unmatched junction bases numbered 5, after V lost 5 bases and J lost 3 bases. The CDR3 runs 15 residues. The CDR3 here is CASSNRDRVYNEQFF. CDR3 nucleotides: TGTGCCAGCAGCAACCGGGACAGGGTCTACAATGAGCAGTTCTTC.

This clone came up once. The chain joins TRBV6-6 to TRBJ2-7; 9 bases align to TRBD2. Unmatched junction bases numbered 7, after V lost 4 bases and J lost 0 bases. Germline lookup yields CDR1 MNHNY and CDR2 SVGAGI (reference sequence). This CDR3 has 16 amino acids. This chain's CDR3 is CASSSLAGVTSYEQYF. The CDR3 nucleotides are TGTGCCAGCAGTTCTTTAGCGGGGGTAACCTCCTACGAGCAGTACTTC.

The chain recombines TRBV29-1 with TRBJ1-1, with a weak D call TRBD1 (6 bases). The CDR3 length is 13 residues. The V end was cut by 7 bases, the J end by 3 bases, with 15 bases between. Germline CDR1 and CDR2: SQVTM and ANQGSEA. The CDR3 coding sequence is TGCAGCGCCCAAGGGGGATTGGACACTGAAGCTTTCTTT. This translates into CSAQGGLDTEAFF. The whole variable domain, remainder taken from reference TRBV29-1 and TRBJ1-1, is SAVISQKPSRDICQRGTSLTIQCQVDSQVTMMFWYRQQPGQSLTLIATANQGSEATYESGFVIDKFPISRPNLTFSTLTVSNMSPEDSSIYLCSAQGGLDTEAFFGQGTRLTVV.

This clone was observed once. This CDR3 is CASSHIAGLGVIRATDTQYF. CDR3 nucleotides: TGTGCCAGCAGCCATATTGCCGGACTAGGCGTTATTCGGGCGACAGATACGCAGTATTTT. The chain uses TRBV4-2 and TRBJ2-3; 7 bases line up with TRBD2. This CDR3 has 20 residues. J lost 3 bases, V lost 3 bases, and 21 bases had no gene match. Germline loops: CDR1 LGHNA, CDR2 YNFKEQ.

V and J are TRBV30 and TRBJ1-3; 11 positions match TRBD1. Trimming cost V 8 bases and J 4 bases; bases outside gene matches: 1. This CDR3 comprises 12 residues. The V gene's germline CDR1 is GTSNPN and CDR2 SVGIG (reference sequence). The CDR3 DNA reads TGTGCCGGACAGGGGGCAGGAAACACCATATATTTT. This sequence encodes CAGQGAGNTIYF.

This chain uses TRBV18 with TRBJ1-2, with D maybe TRBD1 (6 bases). CDR3 size: 14 residues. Deletions cut 3 bases from V and 5 bases from J, with 13 bases between. Germline V gene lookup returns CDR1 KGHSH and CDR2 LQKENI. The CDR3 DNA sequence: TGTGCCAGCTCACCCACGGGGGGGCGTTATGGCTACACCTTC. Translation: CASSPTGGRYGYTF.

This sequence joins TRBV5-1 and TRBJ2-7; no reliable D call. Trimming removed 4 bases at V and 1 base at J, with 15 bases between. Germline CDR1 is SGHRS and CDR2 is YFSETQ. There are 15 residues in the CDR3. CDR3 bases: TGCGCCAGCAGCCCTTGGTACGCCGGTTCCTACGAGCAGTACTTC. Translated, it gives CASSPWYAGSYEQYF.

This chain connects TRBV5-1 to TRBJ2-3, with 10 positions matching TRBD2. The CDR3 consists of 16 residues. Looked up from germline, CDR1 is SGHRS and CDR2 is YFSETQ. V dropped 3 bases and J dropped 5; count of bases not matched to a gene: 9. CDR3 coding DNA: TGCGCCAGCAGCTACGTTTCGGGACTAGCGATAGATACGCAGTATTTT. Translating it yields CASSYVSGLAIDTQYF.

There are a few counts of this clone. The rearrangement links TRBV6-1 to TRBJ2-2; D perhaps matches TRBD1 (6 bases). The CDR3 consists of 14 residues. Trimming stripped 6 bases from V and 6 bases from J, with 14 bases between. Germline lookup yields CDR1 MNHNS and CDR2 SASEGT. CDR3 residues: CASRGQERAGELFF. In nucleotides, the CDR3 is TGTGCCAGCAGGGGACAAGAGCGAGCCGGGGAGCTGTTTTTT.

The chain combines TRBV6-5 with TRBJ2-1; TRBD2 might be the D (5 bases). This CDR3 is built from 15 residues. V dropped 2 bases and J dropped 4 bases, with 12 bases sitting between them. Germline V lookup: CDR1 MNHEY, CDR2 SVGAGI. DNA for the CDR3: TGTGCCAGCAGTTACGGGAGAACTGATTACAATGAGCAGTTCTTC. Its protein is CASSYGRTDYNEQFF.

The rearrangement uses TRBV11-2 and TRBJ2-7; no firm D call. From germline, CDR1 is SGHAT and CDR2 FQNNGV. This CDR3 is built from 11 residues. V dropped 8 bases and J dropped 3 bases, with 8 bases sitting between them. CDR3 sequence (DNA): TGTGCCAGCCGCCGGGTCTACGAGCAGTACTTC. It translates to CASRRVYEQYF.

This clone came up many times. The chain uses TRBV19 and TRBJ2-3, with D unclear. The germline V gene has CDR1 LNHDA and CDR2 SQIVND (reference sequence). The germline V and J ends were trimmed by 3 bases and 3 bases, with 10 bases remaining between them. CDR3 size: 14 residues. CDR3: CASSMSPATDTQYF. CDR3 in DNA: TGTGCCAGTAGTATGAGCCCCGCGACAGATACGCAGTATTTT. The full variable domain, rest sourced from reference TRBV19 and TRBJ2-3, is DGGITQSPKYLFRKEGQNVTLSCEQNLNHDAMYWYRQDPGQGLRLIYYSQIVNDFQKGDIAEGYSVSREKKESFPLTVTSAQKNPTAFYLCASSMSPATDTQYFGPGTRLTVL.

J is TRBJ2-1 and V is TRBV7-2; 10 nucleotides line up with TRBD2. Germline V gene lookup returns CDR1 SGHTA and CDR2 FQGNSA. With V trimmed by 1 base and J by 8 bases, 8 bases remained unmatched. There are 16 residues in the CDR3. CDR3 sequence: CASSLGSGGAWDEQFF. The CDR3 coding sequence is TGTGCCAGCAGCTTAGGGAGCGGGGGGGCCTGGGATGAGCAGTTCTTC. Drawing the rest from reference TRBV7-2 and TRBJ2-1, the complete variable domain is GAGVSQSPSNKVTEKGKDVELRCDPISGHTALYWYRQSLGQGLEFLIYFQGNSAPDKSGLPSDRFSAERTGGSVSTLTIQRTQQEDSAVYLCASSLGSGGAWDEQFFGPGTRLTVL.

The chain uses TRBV27 and TRBJ1-1; 11 bases line up with TRBD1. Germline V lookup: CDR1 MNHEY, CDR2 SMNVEV (reference sequence). This CDR3 region has 14 residues. J gave up 3 bases and V 5 bases, and 2 bases lay outside the gene matches. The CDR3 DNA reads as TGTGCCAGCAGTAAGGGACAGGGGGACACTGAAGCTTTCTTT. Its protein is CASSKGQGDTEAFF.

The V gene is TRBV5-5, the J gene TRBJ2-1; 14 bases match TRBD2. This CDR3 comprises 16 residues. CDR1 is SGHKS and CDR2 is YYEKEE in the germline V gene (reference sequence). After removal of 4 bases from V and 6 bases from J, the junction contained 6 bases not matched to a gene. CDR3 residues: CASSTWTSGRTNEQFF. The CDR3 DNA reads TGTGCCAGCAGCACTTGGACTAGCGGGAGGACCAATGAGCAGTTCTTC.

This chain connects TRBV5-4 to TRBJ2-1, with 7 bases that match TRBD2. Trimming removed 4 bases from V and 10 bases from J; junction bases left unmatched: 20. This CDR3 is 17 amino acids long. Germline CDR1 is SGHNT and CDR2 is YYREEE (reference sequence). The CDR3 loop is CASSQTRGLVINWEQFF. The CDR3 DNA sequence: TGTGCCAGCAGCCAAACCCGTGGACTAGTCATAAATTGGGAGCAGTTCTTC. The complete variable domain, with remaining parts taken from reference TRBV5-4 and TRBJ2-1, reads ETGVTQSPTHLIKTRGQQVTLRCSSQSGHNTVSWYQQALGQGPQFIFQYYREEENGRGNFPPRFSGLQFPNYSSELNVNALELDDSALYLCASSQTRGLVINWEQFFGPGTRLTVL.

The rearrangement joins TRBV7-6 to TRBJ2-3, with 9 bases aligning to TRBD2. The ends lost 6 bases at V and 6 bases at J; junction bases unmatched: 7. CDR1 is SGHVS and CDR2 is FNYEAQ in the germline V gene. This CDR3 has 14 residues. The CDR3 bases are TGTGCCAGCAGGGCGGGGGGGCTCAGGGATACGCAGTATTTT. It codes for CASRAGGLRDTQYF.

The chain employs TRBV27 and TRBJ1-6, with 8 bases lining up with TRBD1. V lost 7 bases and J lost 6; bases outside the gene matches: 14. Germline V CDR1 and CDR2: MNHEY, SMNVEV (reference sequence). This CDR3 is 17 amino acids long. Here the CDR3 DNA reads TGTGCCAGCACCCGCTACAGACAGGGGATTTTTAATTCACCCCTCCACTTT. Translation: CASTRYRQGIFNSPLHF.

The chain's CDR3 is CASSLLAGGGDNEQFF. The CDR3 DNA follows: TGCGCCAGCAGCTTACTAGCGGGGGGCGGAGACAATGAGCAGTTCTTC. The chain recombines TRBV5-1 with TRBJ2-1, with 12 bases that match TRBD2. CDR3 size: 16 residues. CDR1 is SGHRS, CDR2 YFSETQ, per germline. Losses at the gene ends were 2 bases for V and 5 bases for J; bases not matched to a gene: 5.

The chain joins TRBV18 to TRBJ2-6; the D is unclear. Germline V CDR1 and CDR2: KGHSH, LQKENI. CDR3 length: 18 residues. V dropped 3 bases and J dropped 1 base, with 16 bases sitting between them. The CDR3 loop reads CASSPRGQAISGANVLTF. The CDR3 DNA is TGTGCCAGCTCACCCCGTGGGCAGGCAATTTCTGGGGCCAACGTCCTGACTTTC.

The V call is TRBV7-9, the J call TRBJ2-5; the match to TRBD2 covers 14 bases. CDR3 size: 18 residues. V lost 5 bases to trimming and J lost 5 bases; unmatched junction nucleotides: 13. Looked up from germline, CDR1 is SEHNR and CDR2 is FQNEAQ (reference sequence). The CDR3 region has the DNA TGTGCCAGCAGCCGACGGACTAGCGGGAGGTCCCTCAAGGAGACCCAGTACTTC. It translates to CASSRRTSGRSLKETQYF.

At least ten counts were recorded for this clone. The chain carries TRBV7-9 and TRBJ2-2; TRBD2 matches at 9 bases. V trimming: 5 bases; J trimming: 1 base; junction bases outside the gene matches: 5. Germline V gene lookup returns CDR1 SEHNR and CDR2 FQNEAQ (reference sequence). The CDR3 spans 16 residues. CDR3 DNA: TGTGCCAGCAGCCCGTCGACTAGCGGGAACACCGGGGAGCTGTTTTTT. Translated: CASSPSTSGNTGELFF.

This clone was seen once. The V call is TRBV6-1, the J call TRBJ1-2; D is unresolved. Trimming took 10 bases from V and 0 from J, leaving 15 bases between them. The CDR3 extends over 14 amino acids. Germline CDR1 and CDR2: MNHNS and SASEGT. CDR3 in DNA: TGTGCCACTTATCAAAGAACTCCTAACTATGGCTACACCTTC. This translates into CATYQRTPNYGYTF.

The rearrangement uses TRBV6-1 and TRBJ2-3; tentative D call: TRBD2 (5 bases). The length of the CDR3 is 16 residues. Trimming cost V 2 bases and J 4 bases, with 16 bases left between them. The germline V gene encodes CDR1 MNHNS and CDR2 SASEGT. CDR3 nucleotides: TGTGCCAGCAGTGAAATGCGCGGCACTAGATCAGATACGCAGTATTTT. Protein sequence: CASSEMRGTRSDTQYF.

The V and J genes are TRBV5-1 and TRBJ1-1; D may be TRBD1 (6 bases). Germline-derived CDR1 and CDR2 are SGHRS and YFSETQ. Trimming stripped 0 bases from V and 4 bases from J, with 22 bases between. This CDR3 is 18 amino acids long. CDR3 in amino acids: CASSLAGPNRAGGTEAFF. The CDR3 nucleotides read TGCGCCAGCAGCTTGGCCGGACCCAACAGGGCTGGGGGCACTGAAGCTTTCTTT.

Here the CDR3 DNA reads TGCGCCACCTACCCGGAGCAGTCCAAGAAAACCCAGTACTTC. Protein product: CATYPEQSKKTQYF. The chain employs TRBV5-1 and TRBJ2-5; D uncertain. The V end lost 9 bases, the J end lost 8 bases, and 23 bases lay between the germline ends. Looked up from germline, CDR1 is SGHRS and CDR2 is YFSETQ. The CDR3 loop spans 14 amino acids.

CDR3 protein: CAISEQGTGVTGELFF. Here the CDR3 DNA reads TGTGCCATCAGCGAACAGGGGACAGGGGTCACCGGGGAGCTGTTTTTT. The rearrangement uses TRBV10-3 and TRBJ2-2; 10 bases map to TRBD1. The germline CDR1 and CDR2 sequences are ENHRY and SYGVKD. This CDR3 has 16 residues. Trimming removed 6 bases from V and 4 bases from J; junction bases left unmatched: 8.

The chain joins TRBV10-1 to TRBJ2-3; possible D gene TRBD2, 7 bases. CDR3 size: 15 residues. The germline gives CDR1 WNHNN, CDR2 SYGVQD (reference sequence). Trimming left V 4 bases short and J 2 bases short, with 13 bases between. This chain's CDR3 is CASSATGGFTDTQYF. For the CDR3, the DNA is TGCGCCAGCAGTGCGACGGGGGGCTTCACAGATACGCAGTATTTT.